The rows below give T cell receptor beta chains drawn from one sample of a study of early T cells in non-severe SARS-CoV-2 infection. TCRdb passed the 5' RACE reads through MiXCR, listing each CDR3 protein once. The sample has about 100,000 distinct CDR3 sequences, about an eighth seen once. The sample taken for sequencing was whole blood. These receptors all come from an adult who was a healthcare worker with PCR-confirmed SARS-CoV-2 infection or an uninfected control (not recorded which). The CDR3 runs from the conserved cysteine through the conserved F or W. The order of the fields is clone size, D gene, CDR3 length, V gene, J gene, CDR3 DNA, CDR3 protein. The D gene is left open where the match is weak. Only part of the rows carry a size: once, few, many, or a class if the clone is expanded.

few	-	16	TRBV11-2	TRBJ2-7	TGTGCCAGCAGCTGGGAGGTGGGGCCGCGGGGCCACGAGCAGTACTTC	CASSWEVGPRGHEQYF
many	TRBD1	16	TRBV5-1	TRBJ2-5	TGCGCCAGCAGCCCAGGTACAGGGGGCTATGAAGAGACCCAGTACTTC	CASSPGTGGYEETQYF
many	-	11	TRBV6-2/TRBV6-3	TRBJ2-1	TGTGCCAGCAGTAGATACAATGAGCAGTTCTTC	CASSRYNEQFF
many	-	11	TRBV28	TRBJ1-2	TGTGCCAGCAGTTTCCAGGGAAAGTTGACCTTC	CASSFQGKLTF
many	TRBD2	16	TRBV14	TRBJ2-1	TGTGCCAGCAGCCAACAACGACTAGCGAGGAACAATGAGCAGTTCTTC	CASSQQRLARNNEQFF
many	TRBD1	15	TRBV7-6	TRBJ2-7	TGTGCCAGCAGCCTCGACAGGGGGGTCTCCTACGAGCAGTACTTC	CASSLDRGVSYEQYF
many	-	18	TRBV5-4	TRBJ2-7	TGTGCCAGCAGCTCGGATCAGGGGTCTAGCCTTCTCCGGAGAGAGCAGTACTTC	CASSSDQGSSLLRREQYF
many	-	15	TRBV19	TRBJ2-7	TGTGCCAGTAGCTCTCTAGGGCAGGACCACTACGAGCAGTACTTC	CASSSLGQDHYEQYF
many	-	15	TRBV6-5	TRBJ1-1	TGTGCCAGCAGCCCCATGGGTGCAGGGAACACTGAAGCTTTCTTT	CASSPMGAGNTEAFF
many	TRBD2	15	TRBV7-3	TRBJ2-1	TGTGCCAGCAGCTTGGGTAGCGGGACGGGCAATGAGCAGTTCTTC	CASSLGSGTGNEQFF
many	-	14	TRBV11-2	TRBJ2-3	TGTGCCAGCAGCTTAGTGGCAGGGAGAGATACGCAGTATTTT	CASSLVAGRDTQYF
many	-	16	TRBV7-6	TRBJ2-1	TGTGCCAGCAGCTCCATCCCCGGGACTCCCCAGCATGAGCAGTTCTTC	CASSSIPGTPQHEQFF
many	TRBD1	15	TRBV30	TRBJ1-2	TGTGCCTGGAGCCAGACAGGGGGCCCTAACTATGGCTACACCTTC	CAWSQTGGPNYGYTF
few	TRBD1	15	TRBV4-1	TRBJ1-1	TGCGCCAGCAGCCAGCAGGACAGGAGGTACACTGAAGCTTTCTTT	CASSQQDRRYTEAFF
few	-	15	TRBV9	TRBJ2-2	TGTGCCAGCAGCGGCGGGACACCGAGCACCGGGGAGCTGTTTTTT	CASSGGTPSTGELFF
many	-	14	TRBV11-2	TRBJ1-4	TGTGCCAGCAGCTTAGGGGTTACTAATGAAAAACTGTTTTTT	CASSLGVTNEKLFF
-	-	16	TRBV18	TRBJ2-3	TGTGCCAGCTCACCACTCAGTTGGTCAGACACAGATACGCAGTATTTT	CASSPLSWSDTDTQYF
few	TRBD1	16	TRBV28	TRBJ2-5	TGTGCCACCGGGACACCGGGACAGGTTTCGCGGGAGACCCAGTACTTC	CATGTPGQVSRETQYF
-	-	13	TRBV20-1	TRBJ1-1	TGCAGTCCACAGGGAAGGGGGAGCACTGAAGCTTTCTTT	CSPQGRGSTEAFF
few	-	14	TRBV11-2	TRBJ2-5	TGTGCCAGCAGTTCAGGAACTTTGGGCTTGCCCCAGTACTTC	CASSSGTLGLPQYF
-	TRBD1	17	TRBV10-3	TRBJ2-6	TGTGCCATCAGTATGGGACAGGGACTCTCTGGGGCCAACGTCCTGACTTTC	CAISMGQGLSGANVLTF
-	TRBD1	14	TRBV5-6	TRBJ1-2	TGTGCCAGCAGCACTCGACAGGGAAGCTATGGCTACACCTTC	CASSTRQGSYGYTF
many	TRBD2	16	TRBV11-2	TRBJ2-3	TGTGCCAGCAGCCCGAGGACTAGCGCGCCGACGGATACGCAGTATTTT	CASSPRTSAPTDTQYF
-	-	14	TRBV29-1	TRBJ1-1	TGCAGCGTTGCCGGGGGCGCGGTGAACACTGAAGCTTTCTTT	CSVAGGAVNTEAFF
-	TRBD1	16	TRBV11-2	TRBJ1-2	TGTGCCAGCAGCTTGAGGGACAGGGGGCGCGGAGATGGCTACACCTTC	CASSLRDRGRGDGYTF
many	-	15	TRBV6-5	TRBJ1-2	TGTGCCAGCAGTTACTCGTCCGGGGATTTCTATGGCTACACCTTC	CASSYSSGDFYGYTF
few	-	18	TRBV18	TRBJ2-6	TGTGCCAGCTCACCCCTCCCGACGGGGGATTCTGGGGCCAACGTCCTGACTTTC	CASSPLPTGDSGANVLTF
many	TRBD1	13	TRBV29-1	TRBJ2-7	TGCAGCGTTGGCGGGACAGGGAGCTACGAGCAGTACTTC	CSVGGTGSYEQYF
many	-	13	TRBV5-1	TRBJ2-7	TGCGCCAGCAGCGAAGCAGCAGGCGGGTGGCAGTACTTC	CASSEAAGGWQYF
-	-	15	TRBV24-1	TRBJ2-5	TGTGCCACCAGTGAGAATAGGGGGTACCAAGAGACCCAGTACTTC	CATSENRGYQETQYF
few	-	15	TRBV6-1	TRBJ1-5	TGTGCCAGCAGTAGTCTTAGATCTAGCAATCAGCCCCAGCATTTT	CASSSLRSSNQPQHF
-	TRBD2	13	TRBV12-3/TRBV12-4	TRBJ2-1	TGTGCCAGCAGTCCCAGCGGGAGCCCTATACCGTTCTTC	CASSPSGSPIPFF
-	-	13	TRBV7-2	TRBJ2-3	TGTGCCAGCAGCTTAGAGGGATGGGATACGCAGTATTTT	CASSLEGWDTQYF
many	TRBD2	14	TRBV6-5	TRBJ2-7	TGTGCCAGCAGTTACTCAGCGGGGGGGCGCGAGCAGTACTTC	CASSYSAGGREQYF
-	TRBD1	15	TRBV24-1	TRBJ1-2	TGTGCCACCAGTGACACGGGACAGGGAAACTATGGCTACACCTTC	CATSDTGQGNYGYTF
many	-	15	TRBV28	TRBJ1-3	TGTGCCAGCAGTTTGACCCGGGCCCCTGGAAACACCATATATTTT	CASSLTRAPGNTIYF
-	-	14	TRBV20-1	TRBJ2-5	TGCAGTGCACCCTTGTTAGGGGGACAAGAGATCCAGTACTTC	CSAPLLGGQEIQYF
-	TRBD1	15	TRBV5-1	TRBJ2-3	TGCGCCAGCAGCACTTATCAGGGGGGCACAGATACGCAGTATTTT	CASSTYQGGTDTQYF
many	TRBD1	16	TRBV24-1	TRBJ1-5	TGTGCCACCAGTGAGGCCGGGACAGGGGTCAATCAGCCCCAGCATTTT	CATSEAGTGVNQPQHF
-	-	15	TRBV5-1	TRBJ1-2	TGCGCCAGCAGCTTGGGGGCCGCCGACCCCTATGGCTACACCTTC	CASSLGAADPYGYTF
many	-	14	TRBV14	TRBJ2-7	TGCGCCAGCAGCCGCTATGACTCATTGGTCGAGCAGTACTTC	CASSRYDSLVEQYF
-	TRBD1	15	TRBV5-4	TRBJ2-7	TGTGCCAGCAGCCCGCCGGGACAGCAATCCTACGAGCAGTACTTC	CASSPPGQQSYEQYF
-	TRBD1	15	TRBV20-1	TRBJ1-4	TGCAGTGCAAGGGTGGGGACAGCAACTAATGAAAAACTGTTTTTT	CSARVGTATNEKLFF
few	-	14	TRBV6-1	TRBJ2-2	TGTGCCAGCAGTGAGGGCACACTCACCGGGGAGCTGTTTTTT	CASSEGTLTGELFF
-	-	11	TRBV29-1	TRBJ1-1	TGCAGCGCAACAACGAACACTGAAGCTTTCTTT	CSATTNTEAFF
many	-	14	TRBV30	TRBJ1-1	TGTGCCTGGAGTGTTGGTCAGGCGGGTACTGAAGCTTTCTTT	CAWSVGQAGTEAFF